This record concerns one T cell receptor beta chain sequence. This sample was taken from a study of blood T cell repertoires in COVID-19. Study details: Italy, Spain and the United States were the sources of the convalescent and acute COVID-19 samples. Sources were T cells, B-cell-depleted T cells, or PBMCs; the material itself was cDNA or gDNA.

The CDR3 is 14 residues long. The V gene lost 5 bases and the J gene lost 13 bases, with 18 bases spanning the gap. Germline V CDR1 and CDR2: PRHDT, FYEKMQ (reference sequence). As originally analysed: Amplification from reference gene primers served as the basis for estimated nucleated cell counts. Sequenced by immunoSEQ multiplex PCR; TCRdb stores in-frame clones only, minus some. V and J calls and clone size follow that table, whereas D and trimming were derived from the DNA. There are roughly 66,000 clones in the sample; roughly four fifths occur only once, and under 5% lies in the top ten. J is TRBJ1-6 and V is TRBV13; D possibly corresponds to TRBD1 (6 bases). The source of this sequence is a woman aged 60-70 years with acute or convalescent COVID-19. Source material: peripheral blood. As DNA, the CDR3 is TGTGCCAGCAGCCAAGGGCCCAATGGGGGCCCCCTCCACTTT. Protein product: CASSQGPNGGPLHF.